These 9 T cell receptor beta chains were sequenced from one sample in a study of OX40 agonist ivuxolimab in advanced cancers. The repertoire was sequenced with immunoSEQ multiplex PCR; TCRdb's copy has only in-frame clones and lacks some. Among approximately 66,000 clones, approximately 90% were seen once, and the ten largest hold roughly 1.3%. The source was CD4+ or CD8+ T cells sorted from blood, collected in a trial of the OX40 agonist ivuxolimab. These receptors came from an adult with an advanced solid tumor such as melanoma, head and neck, liver or kidney cancer.

CDR3 bases: TGCGCCAGCAGCGGGGTGGTAGGTAGCGAGCAGTTCTTC. Its translation: CASSGVVGSEQFF. The V and J genes are TRBV5-1 and TRBJ2-1; D not certain. Looked up from germline, CDR1 is SGHRS and CDR2 is YFSETQ. The CDR3 is made up of 13 amino acids. V gave up 4 bases and J gave up 10 bases, with 15 bases separating them.

The CDR3 here is CASSDRGTNYGYTF. CDR3 nucleotides: TGTGCCAGCAGTGACAGGGGTACTAACTATGGCTACACCTTC. The V and J genes are TRBV6-1 and TRBJ1-2; possible D gene TRBD1, 6 bases. Germline values: CDR1 MNHNS, CDR2 SASEGT. The V gene lost 3 bases and the J gene lost 0 bases, with 8 bases spanning the gap. This CDR3 region has 14 residues.

The chain employs TRBV6-5 and TRBJ1-2, with unresolved D. Germline-derived CDR1 and CDR2 are MNHEY and SVGAGI. This CDR3 has 13 residues. The V gene lost 5 bases and the J gene lost 6 bases, with 13 bases spanning the gap. The CDR3 DNA is TGTGCCAGCAGTCCGGGCCCCGTGCATGGCTACACCTTC. Amino acid sequence: CASSPGPVHGYTF.

V usage is TRBV5-4 and J usage is TRBJ1-3; D is uncertain. This CDR3 is built from 15 residues. Germline CDR1 and CDR2: SGHNT and YYREEE (reference sequence). Trimming left V 7 bases short and J 3 bases short, with 17 bases between. The CDR3 region has the DNA TGTGCCAGCCATTCCAGGTCCACTTTTGGAAACACCATATATTTT. It is translated as CASHSRSTFGNTIYF.

Sample share makes this clone medium-sized. The CDR3 loop reads CASSFSRDSNQPQHF. Here the CDR3 DNA reads TGTGCCAGCAGTTTCTCCCGGGACAGCAATCAGCCCCAGCATTTT. This chain links TRBV2 with TRBJ1-5; D might be TRBD1 (5 bases). CDR1 and CDR2 from the germline V gene are SNHLY and FYNNEI. V was clipped by 5 bases and J by 1 base, with 12 bases between them. CDR3 size: 15 residues.

The J gene is TRBJ1-1, the V gene TRBV10-1; 7 nucleotides agree with TRBD1. This CDR3 is built from 14 residues. V trimming: 0 bases; J trimming: 8 bases; junction bases outside the gene matches: 6. Germline V gene data show CDR1 as WNHNN and CDR2 as SYGVQD (reference sequence). The CDR3 DNA reads TGCGCCAGCAGTGAGTCGAGGGGGCGGGCCGAAGCTTTCTTT. This codes for CASSESRGRAEAFF.

The chain's CDR3 is CASSLSLTAGGRTDTQYF. The CDR3 DNA is TGTGCCAGCAGCTTAAGTCTGACTGCGGGGGGGAGGACAGATACGCAGTATTTT. This chain uses TRBV11-2 with TRBJ2-3, with TRBD2 matching over 9 bases. This CDR3 spans 18 amino acids. Trimming took 2 bases from V and 3 from J; bases not matched to a gene: 12. CDR1 is SGHAT and CDR2 is FQNNGV in the germline V gene.

This clone came up a few times. This chain links TRBV4-2 with TRBJ1-6; D might be TRBD1 (5 bases). The CDR3 loop spans 14 amino acids. Germline-derived CDR1 and CDR2 are LGHNA and YNFKEQ. V shed 3 bases and J shed 7 bases, with 10 bases lying between them. In nucleotides, the CDR3 is TGTGCCAGCAGCCATGGTGGGGGGAATTCACCCCTCCACTTT. Its translation: CASSHGGGNSPLHF.

This clone was detected a few times. The chain is built from TRBV5-1 and TRBJ1-2; D gene ambiguous. V was pared by 0 bases and J by 3 bases, with 6 bases between. The germline V gene encodes CDR1 SGHRS and CDR2 YFSETQ. This CDR3 is built from 13 residues. The CDR3: CASSLDSDYGYTF. As DNA, the CDR3 is TGCGCCAGCAGCTTGGACAGCGACTATGGCTACACCTTC.